This T cell receptor beta chain was sequenced in a study of blood T cell repertoires in COVID-19. Across the study: The United States, Italy and Spain provided the acute and convalescent COVID-19 samples.

Germline CDR1 reads MDHEN; CDR2 reads SYDVKM. The CDR3 spans 13 residues. V lost 8 bases, J lost 12 bases, and 10 bases stayed unmatched. Profiling relied on immunoSEQ multiplex PCR, and the TCRdb table lists in-frame clones only, not all of them. Found here are about 60,000 clones, roughly nine tenths of them singletons; the top ten hold 7.3%. This receptor was obtained from a human donor in a cohort sampled during active COVID-19. The specimen sequenced was peripheral blood. J is TRBJ2-7 and V is TRBV28, with 13 bases that match TRBD2. The CDR3: CASWTSGRMSWYF. The CDR3 DNA sequence: TGTGCCAGCTGGACTAGCGGGAGAATGTCATGGTACTTC.